These T cell receptor beta chains were read from a single sample in a study of CD8+CD57+ T cells in acquired aplastic anemia. TCRdb reprocessed the reads with MiXCR, giving one entry per CDR3 protein. The sample carries 200,000 to 250,000 distinct CDR3 sequences, 50% to 70% recorded once. The specimen sequenced was sorted CD4+, CD8+, or CD8+CD57+ T cells (not recorded which) from PBMCs. The receptor source for this set is a human donor with aplastic anemia. Both conserved end residues are part of each CDR3. Each record gives: CDR3 length, J gene, clone size, D gene, V gene, CDR3 DNA, CDR3 protein. D genes are given only for firm matches. Clone size is given for some rows only: seen once, a few or many times, or a class if the clone is expanded.

>14|TRBJ2-2|-|-|TRBV19
TGTGCCAGTAGTCCCTCACAGCACACCGGGGAGCTGTTTTTT
CASSPSQHTGELFF
>12|TRBJ2-7|-|-|TRBV25-1
TGTGCCAGCAGTGACCTGGGGAACGAGCAGTACTTC
CASSDLGNEQYF
>13|TRBJ1-3|-|-|TRBV10-3
TGTGCCATCCGACAGATCTCTGGAAACACCATCTATTTT
CAIRQISGNTIYF
>17|TRBJ1-1|few|TRBD1|TRBV15
TGTGCCACCAGCAGACCATTTCCGGGACAGGGGGAGACTGAAGCTTTCTTT
CATSRPFPGQGETEAFF
>15|TRBJ2-7|-|TRBD2|TRBV11-1
TGTGCCAGCAGCTTAGCCCTGAGCGGGAGCTACGAGCAGTACTTC
CASSLALSGSYEQYF
>15|TRBJ2-5|once|-|TRBV10-3
TGTGCCATCAGTGAGTCCGAGGGTTGGAGGGAGACCCAGTACTTC
CAISESEGWRETQYF
>16|TRBJ1-2|-|TRBD1|TRBV10-3
TGTGCCATCAGTGAGTCTTCAGTGACAGGGAACTATGGCTACACCTTC
CAISESSVTGNYGYTF
>13|TRBJ2-5|few|-|TRBV19
TGTGCCAGTAGTGGACGGAACCAGGAGACCCAGTACTTC
CASSGRNQETQYF
>15|TRBJ2-5|-|-|TRBV20-1
TGCAGTGCTAGAGATCTAAGGACTCCAGAAGAGACCCAGTACTTC
CSARDLRTPEETQYF
>15|TRBJ1-2|-|TRBD1|TRBV9
TGTGCCAGCAGGACGGGGACAGCGATATCCTATGGCTACACCTTC
CASRTGTAISYGYTF
>14|TRBJ2-5|few|-|TRBV7-8
TGTGCCAGCAGCTTGTGGGGGATCAAGGAGACCCAGTACTTC
CASSLWGIKETQYF
>12|TRBJ2-2|-|TRBD2|TRBV19
TGTGCCAGTAGGGGGGTTGGCGGGGGGCTGTTTTTT
CASRGVGGGLFF
>19|TRBJ1-5|many|TRBD1|TRBV7-9
TGTGCCAGCAGCTTAGTAGGGGGACAGGGTCCGTTCTTCAATCAGCCCCAGCATTTT
CASSLVGGQGPFFNQPQHF
>21|TRBJ2-7|-|TRBD2|TRBV15
TGTGCCACCAGCAGAGACGGAACCGGTGGGGCGGGACTAGCGGGGGGCTACGAGCAGTACTTC
CATSRDGTGGAGLAGGYEQYF
>12|TRBJ2-7|-|-|TRBV29-1
TGCAGCGTCGTCGTGATGAGCTACGAGCAGTACTTC
CSVVVMSYEQYF
>16|TRBJ1-2|-|-|TRBV20-1
TGCGGTGCTAGAGAATTAGGCAGGATCATTAACTATGGCTACACCTTC
CGARELGRIINYGYTF
>12|TRBJ2-3|-|-|TRBV20-1
TGCAGCGCCCGGGGCACAATATTCGCGCAGTATTTT
CSARGTIFAQYF
>14|TRBJ2-5|few|TRBD2|TRBV7-9
TGTGCCAGCAGCCTCGGACTAGCGGGGGGTGACCAGTACTTC
CASSLGLAGGDQYF
>13|TRBJ2-2|many|-|TRBV15
TGTGCCACCGGGACTGCGAACACCGGGGAGCTGTTTTTT
CATGTANTGELFF
>16|TRBJ2-3|-|TRBD2|TRBV12-3/TRBV12-4
TGTGCCAGCAGCCACGGACTAGCGGGAAGCACAGATACGCAGTATTTT
CASSHGLAGSTDTQYF
>11|TRBJ2-1|-|-|TRBV19
TGTGCCAGTAGTCGTCGCCAGAAGCAGTTCTTC
CASSRRQKQFF
>22|TRBJ2-3|many|TRBD2|TRBV15
TGTGCCACCAGCAGATGGCCCTCCCCCCCGCCGGGGGGGGTTGTCGGCACAGATACGCAGTATTTT
CATSRWPSPPPGGVVGTDTQYF
>13|TRBJ2-5|-|-|TRBV11-2
TGTGCCAGCAGCTTAGCGTTTGGAGAGACCCAGTACTTC
CASSLAFGETQYF
>16|TRBJ2-7|-|TRBD2|TRBV6-6
TGTGCCAGCAGAACCTCCGTAGCGGGGAGCTCCTACGAGCAGTACTTC
CASRTSVAGSSYEQYF
>15|TRBJ2-1|-|TRBD1|TRBV6-4
TGTGCCAGCAGTGAGGGGACAGGGGAGTCCAATGAGCAGTTCTTC
CASSEGTGESNEQFF
>12|TRBJ2-7|-|-|TRBV14
TGTGCCAGCAGCGGACCACCCTACGAGCAGTACTTC
CASSGPPYEQYF
>15|TRBJ1-2|-|TRBD1|TRBV7-9
TGTGCCAGCAGCCCTAGGACAGGGGTCGGCTATGGCTACACCTTC
CASSPRTGVGYGYTF
>15|TRBJ1-1|-|-|TRBV10-1
TGCGCCAGCAGTGAACCGGGACGCCTGAACACTGAAGCTTTCTTT
CASSEPGRLNTEAFF
>13|TRBJ1-1|-|-|TRBV5-6
TGTGCCAGCAGCTTGAAGGTTAGGAGAGAAGCTTTCTTT
CASSLKVRREAFF
>14|TRBJ1-2|-|TRBD1|TRBV29-1
TGCAGCGTTGAAGATTATGGGACAGATGATGGCTACACCTTC
CSVEDYGTDDGYTF
>13|TRBJ2-1|few|-|TRBV20-1
TGCAGTGCTAGCGGTGCCTCCTACAATGAGCAGTTCTTC
CSASGASYNEQFF
>12|TRBJ1-5|-|-|TRBV7-9
TGTGCCAGCAGCTCACCCAATCAGCCCCAGCATTTT
CASSSPNQPQHF
>10|TRBJ1-2|-|-|TRBV9
TGTGCCAGCAGCGTAGGTGGCTACACCTTC
CASSVGGYTF
>16|TRBJ2-7|-|TRBD2|TRBV5-6
TGTGCCAGCAGCTTCCCCCAACTAGCGGGTGGTTACGAGCAGTACTTC
CASSFPQLAGGYEQYF
>15|TRBJ1-6|-|-|TRBV15
TGTGCCACCAGCAGAGATCGGGGGGGTAATTCACCCCTCCACTTT
CATSRDRGGNSPLHF
>13|TRBJ2-2|few|-|TRBV7-8
TGTGCCAGCACCTACGGAGGGGCCGGGGAGCTGTTTTTT
CASTYGGAGELFF
>14|TRBJ2-1|-|-|TRBV2
TGTGCCAGCAGTGGTCCGGCCAATTACAATGAGCAGTTCTTC
CASSGPANYNEQFF
>13|TRBJ2-7|-|TRBD1|TRBV5-1
TGCGCCAGCGGGGTACAGGGGATCTACGAGCAGTACTTC
CASGVQGIYEQYF
>15|TRBJ2-3|once|-|TRBV25-1
TGTGCCAGCAGTGCCCAGGGGAAGGGCACAGATACGCAGTATTTT
CASSAQGKGTDTQYF
>13|TRBJ2-1|-|-|TRBV25-1
TGTGCCAGCAGGGGGCTAGAAGGCAATGAGCAGTTCTTC
CASRGLEGNEQFF
>13|TRBJ2-3|-|-|TRBV5-1
TGCGCCAGCAGCTTGGTCGGGGAAGATACGCAGTATTTT
CASSLVGEDTQYF
>14|TRBJ1-1|-|TRBD1|TRBV10-3
TGTGCCATCAGGGGCGGACAGGGGGACACTGAAGCTTTCTTT
CAIRGGQGDTEAFF
>15|TRBJ2-7|few|TRBD1|TRBV7-8
TGTGCCAGCAGCTTTACGGGACAGGGGGCCCACGAGCAGTACTTC
CASSFTGQGAHEQYF
>14|TRBJ2-1|-|TRBD1|TRBV19
TGTGCCAGTAGTAGCCTGACAGGGTACAATGAGCAGTTCTTC
CASSSLTGYNEQFF
>15|TRBJ2-3|few|-|TRBV7-3
TGTGCCAGCAGCTTAGTCGACGGGCGCACAGATACGCAGTATTTT
CASSLVDGRTDTQYF
>15|TRBJ1-5|few|-|TRBV2
TGTGCCAGCAGCCCTGACACCTCTAGCAATCAGCCCCAGCATTTT
CASSPDTSSNQPQHF
>15|TRBJ2-1|-|-|TRBV20-1
TGCAGTGCTGGGACCGGGACGAGATCCTACAATGAGCAGTTCTTC
CSAGTGTRSYNEQFF
>13|TRBJ1-2|-|-|TRBV20-1
TGCAGTGCTAGTCGGGGAAATGAGGATGGCTACACCTTC
CSASRGNEDGYTF
>12|TRBJ1-2|few|-|TRBV24-1
TGTGCCACCAGTGATTTCTACAACGGCTACACCTTC
CATSDFYNGYTF
>17|TRBJ1-2|-|TRBD1|TRBV5-5
TGTGCCAGCAGCACTTTAGGTTCGGACAGGGGTAAAGGCGGCTACACCTTC
CASSTLGSDRGKGGYTF
>14|TRBJ2-7|-|-|TRBV19
TGTGCCTCATGTGTTTGGGGAGAGCGATGCGAGCAGTACTTC
CASCVWGERCEQYF
>13|TRBJ2-3|many|-|TRBV5-6
TGTGCCAGCACCACGCAGATAACAGATACGCAGTATTTT
CASTTQITDTQYF
>17|TRBJ1-2|few|-|TRBV25-1
TGTGCCAGCAGTGGTTCGCCGGGCCGAGGAACATCCTATGGCTACACCTTC
CASSGSPGRGTSYGYTF
>13|TRBJ2-7|few|-|TRBV7-2
TGTGCCAGCAGCCCAGTGCAGGGCTACGAGCAGTACTTC
CASSPVQGYEQYF
>14|TRBJ2-3|-|-|TRBV5-1
TGCGCCAGCAGCTGGACTACCTCCGGAGATACGCAGTATTTT
CASSWTTSGDTQYF